The 22 T cell receptor beta chains below all came from one sample that was sequenced in a study of neurological immune-mediated disorders. TCRdb reanalysed the 5' RACE reads using MiXCR and keeps one entry per CDR3 protein. The repertoire has some 38,000 distinct CDR3 sequences, more than 4.5% of them found once; the top ten carry approximately 10%. Input material: CD4+ T cells from blood. The receptors here all came from a man aged 18 to 29 in good health.

This clonotype has at least ten counts. The V gene is TRBV3-1, the J gene TRBJ2-7; D unclear. The CDR3 is 12 amino acids. V lost 0 bases and J lost 10, with 10 bases in between. Germline V gene data show CDR1 as LGHDT and CDR2 as YNNKEL (reference sequence). The CDR3 region has the DNA TGTGCCAGCAGCCAAGATATCGGAAAACAGTACTTC. This gives the protein CASSQDIGKQYF.

This clonotype was seen at least ten times. The CDR3 here is CASSLAGTFNTEAFF. DNA of the CDR3: TGTGCCAGCAGCTTGGCCGGGACGTTTAACACTGAAGCTTTCTTT. The chain carries TRBV5-6 and TRBJ1-1; D is perhaps TRBD1 (5 bases). The CDR3 spans 15 residues. Germline-derived CDR1 and CDR2 are SGHDT and YYEEEE. Trimming stripped 0 bases from V and 2 bases from J, with 11 bases between.

This clonotype was picked up many times. The chain is built from TRBV12-3 or TRBV12-4 and TRBJ1-1; weak D call: TRBD1 (5 bases). Trimming shortened V by 2 bases and J by 8 bases, and 12 bases separated the two germline ends. The CDR3 is 13 amino acids. CDR3: CASSLLQAGEAFF. CDR3 sequence (DNA): TGTGCCAGCAGTTTACTCCAGGCAGGGGAAGCTTTCTTT.

This clonotype appeared many times. V is TRBV5-1 and J is TRBJ1-4, with TRBD1 matching 8 bases. This CDR3 comprises 16 residues. Germline values: CDR1 SGHRS, CDR2 YFSETQ. After removal of 3 bases from V and 5 bases from J, the junction contained 9 bases not matched to a gene. The CDR3 loop reads CASSSAGGAGNEKLFF. The DNA for the CDR3 is TGCGCCAGCAGCTCCGCAGGGGGCGCGGGGAATGAAAAACTGTTTTTT.

This clonotype has a count of ten or more. The chain carries TRBV12-3 or TRBV12-4 and TRBJ1-6; 9 bases align to TRBD1. V dropped 3 bases and J dropped 9; count of bases not matched to a gene: 6. The CDR3 covers 15 residues. The CDR3 DNA sequence: TGTGCCAGCAGTTTGGGGACAGGGAGCGGTTCACCCCTCCACTTT. Amino acids: CASSLGTGSGSPLHF.

The chain combines TRBV18 with TRBJ1-1; no firm D call. With 6 bases removed from V and 1 base from J, the gap between germline ends came to 21 bases. CDR3 length: 17 amino acids. Germline CDR1 and CDR2: KGHSH and LQKENI. CDR3 sequence (DNA): TGTGCCAGCTCCCTCTTGAACAGAAACCTGGGGAACACTGAAGCTTTCTTT. Amino acid sequence: CASSLLNRNLGNTEAFF.

This clonotype was seen only a few times. The genes are TRBV20-1 and TRBJ1-2; no clear D gene. Between the trimmed V and J ends, which lost 2 bases and 3 bases, there was a span of 10 bases. This CDR3 has 13 amino acids. Germline-derived CDR1 and CDR2 are DFQATT and SNEGSKA (reference sequence). The CDR3 DNA follows: TGCAGTGCTAGATCTACCGGGGACTATGGCTACACCTTC. This sequence encodes CSARSTGDYGYTF.

This clonotype has ten or more counts. The chain has TRBV7-3 and TRBJ2-1; TRBD2 aligns across 10 bases. The ends lost 4 bases at V and 6 bases at J; junction bases unmatched: 3. The CDR3 has 14 amino acids. Germline lookup yields CDR1 SGHTA and CDR2 FQGTGA. The CDR3 bases are TGTGCCAGCAGCTCCCTAGCGGGGGTCAATGAGCAGTTCTTC. Its translation: CASSSLAGVNEQFF.

In its sample, this clonotype was seen many times. This chain links TRBV7-2 with TRBJ1-5; tentatively, D is TRBD1 (6 bases). CDR3 size: 16 residues. Per germline, CDR1 SGHTA and CDR2 FQGNSA. Trimming shortened V by 2 bases and J by 4 bases, and 15 bases separated the two germline ends. CDR3 residues: CASSLRFGGQNQPQHF. The CDR3 DNA reads TGTGCCAGCAGCTTAAGGTTCGGGGGGCAGAATCAGCCCCAGCATTTT.

This clonotype was recorded many times. The V call is TRBV20-1, the J call TRBJ1-3, with D possibly matching TRBD1 (6 bases). This CDR3 region has 13 residues. Trimming removed 2 bases at V and 4 bases at J, with 9 bases between. The V gene's germline CDR1 is DFQATT and CDR2 SNEGSKA (reference sequence). The CDR3 sequence is CSARWQGGNTIYF. In DNA form, the CDR3 reads TGCAGTGCTAGATGGCAGGGGGGAAACACCATATATTTT.

This clonotype was found a few times. The genes are TRBV7-3 and TRBJ1-2, with D possibly TRBD1 on 5 matching bases. CDR3 length: 16 amino acids. Trimming cost V 2 bases and J 8 bases, with 21 bases left between them. Germline values: CDR1 SGHTA, CDR2 FQGTGA. The CDR3 DNA reads as TGTGCCAGCAGCTTAGATCCCGGGGGAATTACCGGCGGCTACACCTTC. This gives the protein CASSLDPGGITGGYTF.

This clonotype was detected many times. The V gene is TRBV3-1, the J gene TRBJ2-6; the D is unclear. Germline V lookup: CDR1 LGHDT, CDR2 YNNKEL (reference sequence). This CDR3 is 13 amino acids long. The V end was cut by 6 bases, the J end by 4 bases, with 7 bases between. Here the CDR3 DNA reads TGTGCCAGCAGAACCGAGGGGGCCAACGTCCTGACTTTC. Translation: CASRTEGANVLTF. Full variable domain (remainder filled in from reference TRBV3-1 and TRBJ2-6): DTAVSQTPKYLVTQMGNDKSIKCEQNLGHDTMYWYKQDSKKFLKIMFSYNNKELIINETVPNRFSPKSPDKAHLNLHINSLELGDSAVYFCASRTEGANVLTFGAGSRLTVL.

A remark on this clonotype: One junction end does not reproduce the germline sequence, and a read error may be involved. This chain links TRBV5-1 with TRBJ1-2, with 8 bases that match TRBD1. CDR1 is SGHRS and CDR2 is YFSETQ in the germline V gene. This CDR3 contains 12 residues. The chain's CDR3 is CASVGQGYGYIF. In DNA form, the CDR3 reads TGCGCCAGCGTCGGACAGGGATATGGCTACATCTTC.

This clonotype was recorded many times. Germline and junction disagree at one end, which may indicate a read error. V usage is TRBV5-1 and J usage is TRBJ2-4; 8 nucleotides agree with TRBD1. The V gene's germline CDR1 is SGHRS and CDR2 YFSETQ. CDR3 length: 14 amino acids. The CDR3 sequence: CANSPWTGSNIQYF. The CDR3 bases are TGCGCCAACAGCCCCTGGACAGGGTCGAACATTCAGTACTTC. Based on the CDR3 plus reference TRBV5-1 and TRBJ2-4, the full variable domain is KAGVTQTPRYLIKTRGQQVTLSCSPISGHRSVSWYQQTPGQGLQFLFEYFSETQRNKGNFPGRFSGRQFSNSRSEMNVSTLELGDSALYLCANSPWTGSNIQYFGAGTRLSVL.

This sequence joins TRBV5-1 and TRBJ2-5; D tentatively fits TRBD1 or TRBD2 (5 bases each). The CDR3 runs 15 residues. Germline V CDR1 and CDR2: SGHRS, YFSETQ. V was clipped by 0 bases and J by 5 bases, with 14 bases between them. CDR3: CASSLAMGELETQYF. DNA of the CDR3: TGCGCCAGCAGCTTGGCTATGGGGGAGCTGGAGACCCAGTACTTC.

This clonotype has ten or more counts. This rearrangement joins TRBV20-1 to TRBJ2-1; TRBD2 matches at 7 bases. Trimming removed 5 bases from V and 14 bases from J; junction bases left unmatched: 6. The CDR3 sequence is 10 residues long. The germline V gene has CDR1 DFQATT and CDR2 SNEGSKA (reference sequence). Here the CDR3 reads CSAQFSGEFF. CDR3 nucleotide sequence: TGCAGTGCTCAATTCAGCGGGGAGTTCTTC.

Comment on this clonotype: A much larger clone differs by one base, so this may be a read error. The genes are TRBV5-1 and TRBJ1-1; 7 bases map to TRBD1. There are 15 residues in the CDR3. CDR1 is SGHRS and CDR2 is YFSETQ in the germline V gene. V shed 4 bases, J shed 4 bases, and the junction held 10 bases outside the gene matches. The CDR3: CASSTGTARGTEAFF. As DNA, the CDR3 is TGCGCCAGCAGCACCGGGACAGCGCGCGGCACTGAAGCTTTCTTT.

This clonotype was seen ten or more times. The genes are TRBV10-3 and TRBJ1-1; no firm D call. The germline V gene encodes CDR1 ENHRY and CDR2 SYGVKD. The CDR3 is made up of 14 amino acids. V shed 3 bases and J shed 11 bases, with 19 bases lying between them. The chain's CDR3 is CAISDVLGLPGAFF. CDR3 bases: TGTGCCATCAGTGACGTTCTTGGGCTACCGGGGGCTTTCTTT.

This clonotype was detected ten times or more. The chain employs TRBV11-3 and TRBJ1-1; no definite D call. Germline lookup yields CDR1 SGHNT and CDR2 YENEEA. V lost 2 bases, J lost 0 bases, and 4 bases lay in between. There are 13 residues in the CDR3. CDR3 sequence: CASSLNLNTEAFF. DNA for the CDR3: TGTGCCAGCAGCTTAAACCTGAACACTGAAGCTTTCTTT. The full variable domain, completed using reference TRBV11-3 and TRBJ1-1, is EAGVVQSPRYKIIEKKQPVAFWCNPISGHNTLYWYLQNLGQGPELLIRYENEEAVDDSQLPKDRFSAERLKGVDSTLKIQPAELGDSAVYLCASSLNLNTEAFFGQGTRLTVV.

In this sample, this clonotype turned up many times. This chain uses TRBV20-1 with TRBJ1-2; 7 bases are shared with TRBD1. The CDR3 runs to 13 residues. Germline assignment: CDR1 DFQATT and CDR2 SNEGSKA (reference sequence). V lost 5 bases and J lost 2; bases outside the gene matches: 5. Here the CDR3 DNA reads TGCAGTGCTTCCGTGGGACAGAACTATGGCTACACCTTC. Amino acids: CSASVGQNYGYTF.

This clonotype was counted many times. The chain combines TRBV20-1 with TRBJ2-7, with TRBD2 as a possible D gene (7 bases). Germline lookup yields CDR1 DFQATT and CDR2 SNEGSKA (reference sequence). The CDR3 contains 15 residues. The V end lost 4 bases, the J end lost 6 bases, and 22 bases lay between the germline ends. The CDR3 spells CSAMAPQGGAGEQYF. CDR3 bases: TGCAGTGCTATGGCCCCACAGGGAGGGGCTGGCGAGCAGTACTTC.

This clonotype was observed at least ten times. The CDR3 region has the DNA TGTGCCAGCAGCTTGACGGGGGGTGCAGATACGCAGTATTTT. Protein sequence: CASSLTGGADTQYF. The chain employs TRBV13 and TRBJ2-3; 7 nucleotides match TRBD2. This CDR3 has 14 amino acids. V dropped 3 bases and J dropped 4; count of bases not matched to a gene: 4. Germline V gives CDR1 PRHDT, CDR2 FYEKMQ (reference sequence). The full variable domain, with the rest looked up from reference TRBV13 and TRBJ2-3, is AAGVIQSPRHLIKEKRETATLKCYPIPRHDTVYWYQQGPGQDPQFLISFYEKMQSDKGSIPDRFSAQQFSDYHSELNMSSLELGDSALYFCASSLTGGADTQYFGPGTRLTVL.